These 15 T cell receptor beta chains originate from one sample sequenced in a study of OX40 agonist ivuxolimab in advanced cancers. Receptor libraries were prepared by the immunoSEQ multiplex PCR assay. TCRdb took this table from immuneACCESS and kept in-frame rearrangements with V and J called. Such tables lack part of the clones; where checked against another copy, unresolved V genes explain under half of the gap, and the rest is unexplained. The sample data list some 80,000 clones, and roughly 85% of these were observed just once. The ten largest clones capture approximately 2.3% of the sample. The sample in question was CD4+ or CD8+ T cells sorted from blood, obtained in a trial of the OX40 agonist ivuxolimab. These receptors all stem from an adult with an advanced solid tumor such as melanoma, head and neck, liver or kidney cancer.

This chain links TRBV6-5 with TRBJ1-4, with a weak D call TRBD1 (5 bases). The CDR3 consists of 15 residues. CDR1 MNHEY and CDR2 SVGAGI come from the germline V gene. Between the trimmed V and J ends, which lost 0 bases and 5 bases, there was a span of 10 bases. DNA for the CDR3: TGTGCCAGCAGTTACTCGCTCAGGGTAAATGAAAAACTGTTTTTT. It yields the protein CASSYSLRVNEKLFF.

The chain couples TRBV19 to TRBJ1-1; D possibly corresponds to TRBD1 (6 bases). CDR1 LNHDA and CDR2 SQIVND come from the germline V gene (reference sequence). CDR3 length: 13 residues. V lost 5 bases to trimming and J lost 2 bases, with 9 bases between them. Here the CDR3 DNA reads TGTGCCAGTAGTTTGGGGGGCAACACTGAAGCTTTCTTT. Translated: CASSLGGNTEAFF.

The chain couples TRBV19 to TRBJ1-6; D unclear. Trimming cost V 3 bases and J 0 bases, with 9 bases left between them. The CDR3 consists of 16 residues. Germline V gene data show CDR1 as LNHDA and CDR2 as SQIVND (reference sequence). The CDR3 nucleotides are TGTGCCAGTAGTATCCAGGAAGTCTCCTATAATTCACCCCTCCACTTT. Amino acid sequence: CASSIQEVSYNSPLHF.

The rearrangement uses TRBV28 and TRBJ2-5; weak D call: TRBD1 (6 bases). The ends were cut back, 6 bases at V and 5 bases at J, with 10 bases in the middle. Germline V gene sequence: CDR1 MDHEN, CDR2 SYDVKM. The CDR3 runs 12 residues. CDR3 protein: CASSRGTETQYF. The CDR3 nucleotides are TGTGCCAGCAGCAGGGGCACCGAGACCCAGTACTTC.

The chain is built from TRBV19 and TRBJ1-5; a possible D gene is TRBD1 (6 bases). The germline V gene encodes CDR1 LNHDA and CDR2 SQIVND (reference sequence). The CDR3 loop spans 15 amino acids. The V end lost 7 bases, the J end lost 6 bases, and 19 bases lay between the germline ends. The CDR3 sequence: CASNLGGGDPQPQHF. The CDR3 DNA reads TGTGCCAGTAACCTGGGCGGGGGCGACCCTCAGCCCCAGCATTTT.

This rearrangement joins TRBV30 to TRBJ1-5; D ambiguous. The CDR3 runs 13 residues. The germline CDR1 and CDR2 sequences are GTSNPN and SVGIG (reference sequence). Trimming pared 0 bases from V and 4 bases from J, leaving 7 bases between. This CDR3 reads CAWSVGRNQPQHF. The CDR3, as DNA: TGTGCCTGGAGTGTTGGCAGAAATCAGCCCCAGCATTTT. The variable domain in full, with the rest retrieved from reference TRBV30 and TRBJ1-5, is SQTIHQWPATLVQPVGSPLSLECTVEGTSNPNLYWYRQAAGRGLQLLFYSVGIGQISSEVPQNLSASRPQDRQFILSSKKLLLSDSGFYLCAWSVGRNQPQHFGDGTRLSIL.

The V and J genes are TRBV5-4 and TRBJ2-7; TRBD2 aligns across 14 bases. J lost 7 bases, V lost 3 bases, and 3 bases had no gene match. This CDR3 spans 14 amino acids. CDR1 is SGHNT, CDR2 YYREEE, per germline (reference sequence). The DNA of the CDR3 is TGTGCCAGCAGCTCGGGACTAGCGGGGGAAGAGCAGTACTTC. This sequence encodes CASSSGLAGEEQYF.

This chain uses TRBV28 with TRBJ2-6; TRBD1 is a possible D gene (5 bases). V lost 7 bases, J lost 1 base, and 8 bases lay in between. Germline values: CDR1 MDHEN, CDR2 SYDVKM. CDR3 size: 14 residues. CDR3 sequence: CASTDSSGANVLTF. DNA of the CDR3: TGTGCCAGCACCGACAGTTCTGGGGCCAACGTCCTGACTTTC.

The chain combines TRBV5-1 with TRBJ1-6; 8 bases fit TRBD1. The CDR3 extends over 15 amino acids. CDR1 is SGHRS and CDR2 is YFSETQ in the germline V gene. V gave up 4 bases and J gave up 7 bases; unmatched junction bases: 7. As DNA, the CDR3 is TGCGCCAGCAGCCGTGACAGGGGTGGAAATTCACCCCTCCACTTT. It translates to CASSRDRGGNSPLHF. The full variable domain, with the rest looked up from reference TRBV5-1 and TRBJ1-6, is KAGVTQTPRYLIKTRGQQVTLSCSPISGHRSVSWYQQTPGQGLQFLFEYFSETQRNKGNFPGRFSGRQFSNSRSEMNVSTLELGDSALYLCASSRDRGGNSPLHFGNGTRLTVT.

V is TRBV5-4 and J is TRBJ2-7; maybe TRBD1 (6 bases). Germline CDR1 reads SGHNT; CDR2 reads YYREEE (reference sequence). Between the trimmed V and J ends, which lost 3 bases and 0 bases, there was a span of 10 bases. This CDR3 contains 14 residues. CDR3 nucleotides: TGTGCCAGCAGCTCCCGGGACAACTCCTACGAGCAGTACTTC. Translated: CASSSRDNSYEQYF.

The chain links TRBV7-2 to TRBJ2-6; D remains unclear. Germline lookup yields CDR1 SGHTA and CDR2 FQGNSA. V lost 5 bases and J 0 bases, leaving 11 bases between the germline ends. The CDR3 spans 16 residues. This chain's CDR3 is CASSLGFTSGANVLTF. The DNA for the CDR3 is TGTGCCAGCAGCCTGGGTTTCACCTCTGGGGCCAACGTCCTGACTTTC.

The chain carries TRBV5-1 and TRBJ1-2, with D uncertain. This CDR3 contains 13 residues. Trimming cost V 0 bases and J 7 bases, with 10 bases left between them. Germline CDR1 SGHRS, CDR2 YFSETQ. The CDR3 bases are TGCGCCAGCAGCTTGGCCGGGGTTGGTGGCTACACCTTC. This sequence encodes CASSLAGVGGYTF.

The chain joins TRBV11-1 to TRBJ2-1; D is unresolved. Trimming shortened V by 5 bases and J by 7 bases, and 9 bases separated the two germline ends. CDR1 and CDR2 from the germline V gene are SGHAT and FQDESV (reference sequence). The CDR3 runs to 12 residues. CDR3 DNA: TGTGCCAGCAGCATCACTCAAAATGAGCAGTTCTTC. Translated: CASSITQNEQFF.

V usage is TRBV19 and J usage is TRBJ1-4; D unresolved. Germline assignment: CDR1 LNHDA and CDR2 SQIVND (reference sequence). V lost 3 bases and J 11 bases, leaving 7 bases between the germline ends. The CDR3 covers 11 residues. The DNA of the CDR3 is TGTGCCAGTAGTATTGGTTCCAAACTGTTTTTT. Residues: CASSIGSKLFF. Drawing the rest from reference TRBV19 and TRBJ1-4, the complete variable domain is DGGITQSPKYLFRKEGQNVTLSCEQNLNHDAMYWYRQDPGQGLRLIYYSQIVNDFQKGDIAEGYSVSREKKESFPLTVTSAQKNPTAFYLCASSIGSKLFFGSGTQLSVL.

The gene calls are TRBV6-5 and TRBJ1-1, with 10 bases that match TRBD1. Germline V lookup: CDR1 MNHEY, CDR2 SVGAGI. CDR3 length equals 14 residues. J was trimmed by 1 base and V by 9 bases; bases with no gene match: 5. The DNA for the CDR3 is TGTGCCAGTGGACAGGGGGGCACGAACACTGAAGCTTTCTTT. It encodes CASGQGGTNTEAFF.